This T cell receptor beta chain was retrieved from a study of monozygotic twins with inflammatory bowel disease. Following a re-call of the 5' RACE reads, TCRdb has one entry per CDR3 protein and lacks DNA. The sample is made up of about 160,000 distinct CDR3 sequences, and the top ten hold 2.4% of it. From germline, CDR1 is DFQATT and CDR2 SNEGSKA (reference sequence). CDR3 length equals 15 residues. The receptor comes from a human donor with ulcerative colitis or Crohn's disease, or a healthy co-twin of an affected twin (not recorded which). The sample taken for sequencing was blood. This rearrangement joins TRBV20-1 to TRBJ1-5; TCRdb designates TRBD1, a call that cannot be tested without DNA. The CDR3 is CSASGDRGSNQPQHF.